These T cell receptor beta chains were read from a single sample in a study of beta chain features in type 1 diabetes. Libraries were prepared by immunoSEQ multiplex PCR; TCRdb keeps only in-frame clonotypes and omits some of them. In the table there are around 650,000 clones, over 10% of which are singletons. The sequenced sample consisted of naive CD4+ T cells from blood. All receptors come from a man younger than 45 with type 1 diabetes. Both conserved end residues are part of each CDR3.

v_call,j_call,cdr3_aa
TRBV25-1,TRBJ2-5,CASSVGGHQETQYF
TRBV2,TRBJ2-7,CASSDPLTGVYEQYF
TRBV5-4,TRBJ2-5,CASSFVRRGRETQYF
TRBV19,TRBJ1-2,CASSMDRRGGGYTF
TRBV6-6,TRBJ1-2,CASSYFMSGGEYGYTF
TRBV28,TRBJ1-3,CASSPPASGNTIYF
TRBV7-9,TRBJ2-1,CASSLGAGGPNEQFF
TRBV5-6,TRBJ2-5,CASSSGETQYF
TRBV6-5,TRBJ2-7,CASSRVPTNEQYF
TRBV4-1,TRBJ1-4,CASSPSRPATNEKLFF
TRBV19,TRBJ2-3,CASSQAQATQYF